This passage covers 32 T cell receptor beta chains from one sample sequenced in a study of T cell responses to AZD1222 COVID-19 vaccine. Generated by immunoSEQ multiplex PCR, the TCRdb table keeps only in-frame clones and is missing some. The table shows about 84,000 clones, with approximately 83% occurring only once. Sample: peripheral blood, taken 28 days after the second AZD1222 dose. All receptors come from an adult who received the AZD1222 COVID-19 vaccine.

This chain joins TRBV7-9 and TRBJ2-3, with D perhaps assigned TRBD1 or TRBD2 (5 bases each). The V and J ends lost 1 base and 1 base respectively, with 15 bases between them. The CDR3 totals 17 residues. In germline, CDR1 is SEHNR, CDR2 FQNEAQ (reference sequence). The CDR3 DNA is TGTGCCAGCAGCTTAGGGTCGGGGCTGGTAGGCACAGATACGCAGTATTTT. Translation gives CASSLGSGLVGTDTQYF.

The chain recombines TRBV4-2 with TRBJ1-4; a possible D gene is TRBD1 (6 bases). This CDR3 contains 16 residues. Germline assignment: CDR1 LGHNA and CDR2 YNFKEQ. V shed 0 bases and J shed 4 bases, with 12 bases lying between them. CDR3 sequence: CASSQEGGGSNEKLFF. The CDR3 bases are TGTGCCAGCAGCCAAGAAGGAGGGGGAAGTAATGAAAAACTGTTTTTT.

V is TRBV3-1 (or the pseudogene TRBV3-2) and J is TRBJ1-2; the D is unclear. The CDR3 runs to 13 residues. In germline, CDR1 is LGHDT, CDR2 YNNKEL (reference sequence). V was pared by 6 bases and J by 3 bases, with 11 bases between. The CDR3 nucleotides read TGTGCCAGCAGACGGCAGGCAGACTATGGCTACACCTTC. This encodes CASRRQADYGYTF.

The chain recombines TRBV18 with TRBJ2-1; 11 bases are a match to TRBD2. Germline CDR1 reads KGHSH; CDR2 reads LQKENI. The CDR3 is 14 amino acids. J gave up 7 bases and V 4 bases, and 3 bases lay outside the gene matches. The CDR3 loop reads CASSQGLADNEQFF. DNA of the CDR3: TGTGCCAGCTCACAGGGACTAGCGGATAATGAGCAGTTCTTC.

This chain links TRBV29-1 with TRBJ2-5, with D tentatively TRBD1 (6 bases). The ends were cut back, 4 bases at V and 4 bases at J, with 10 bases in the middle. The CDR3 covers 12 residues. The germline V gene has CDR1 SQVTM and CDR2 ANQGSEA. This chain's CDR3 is CSVGQVAETQYF. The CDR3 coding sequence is TGCAGCGTTGGACAGGTGGCAGAGACCCAGTACTTC.

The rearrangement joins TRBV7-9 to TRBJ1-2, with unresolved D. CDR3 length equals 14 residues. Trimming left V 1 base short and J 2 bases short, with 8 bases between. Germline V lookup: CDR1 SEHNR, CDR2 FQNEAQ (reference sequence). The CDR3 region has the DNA TGTGCCAGCAGCTTAGAAGTTCGGAACTATGGCTACACCTTC. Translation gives CASSLEVRNYGYTF.

Here the CDR3 DNA reads TGTGCCAGCAGCAGCGGGGACAGGGTTACTGAAGCTTTCTTT. This codes for CASSSGDRVTEAFF. The chain is built from TRBV5-4 and TRBJ1-1; 9 nucleotides line up with TRBD1. The CDR3 is 14 residues long. Looked up from germline, CDR1 is SGHNT and CDR2 is YYREEE (reference sequence). The J segment lost 5 bases and the V segment lost 4 bases, leaving 6 bases of the junction unmatched. The full variable domain, with the rest looked up from reference TRBV5-4 and TRBJ1-1, is ETGVTQSPTHLIKTRGQQVTLRCSSQSGHNTVSWYQQALGQGPQFIFQYYREEENGRGNFPPRFSGLQFPNYSSELNVNALELDDSALYLCASSSGDRVTEAFFGQGTRLTVV.

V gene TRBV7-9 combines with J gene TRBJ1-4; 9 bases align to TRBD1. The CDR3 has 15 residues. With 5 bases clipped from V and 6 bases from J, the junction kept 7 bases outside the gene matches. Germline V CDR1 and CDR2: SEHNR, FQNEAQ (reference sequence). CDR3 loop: CASSLPGQGDEKLFF. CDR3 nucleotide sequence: TGTGCCAGCAGCCTTCCGGGACAGGGAGATGAAAAACTGTTTTTT.

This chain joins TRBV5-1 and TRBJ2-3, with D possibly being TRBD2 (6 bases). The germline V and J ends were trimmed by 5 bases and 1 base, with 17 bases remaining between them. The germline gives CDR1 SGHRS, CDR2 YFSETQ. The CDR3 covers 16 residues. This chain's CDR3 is CASRPGGAMGTDTQYF. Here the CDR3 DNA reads TGCGCCAGCAGACCCGGGGGAGCGATGGGCACAGATACGCAGTATTTT.

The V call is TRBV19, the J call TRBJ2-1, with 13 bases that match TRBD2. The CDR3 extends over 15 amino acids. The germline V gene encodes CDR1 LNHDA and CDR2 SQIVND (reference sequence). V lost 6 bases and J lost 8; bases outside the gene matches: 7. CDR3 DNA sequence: TGTGCCAGTAGAGCGGGACTAGCGGGGATCTATGAGCAGTTCTTC. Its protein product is CASRAGLAGIYEQFF.

CDR3 nucleotide sequence: TGTGCCAGCAGTCAACGGACAGGGGCGGACACTGAAGCTTTCTTT. Its protein product is CASSQRTGADTEAFF. This chain links TRBV28 with TRBJ1-1; 9 positions agree with TRBD1. J gave up 3 bases and V 5 bases, and 7 bases lay outside the gene matches. The CDR3 sequence is 15 residues long. CDR1 MDHEN and CDR2 SYDVKM come from the germline V gene.

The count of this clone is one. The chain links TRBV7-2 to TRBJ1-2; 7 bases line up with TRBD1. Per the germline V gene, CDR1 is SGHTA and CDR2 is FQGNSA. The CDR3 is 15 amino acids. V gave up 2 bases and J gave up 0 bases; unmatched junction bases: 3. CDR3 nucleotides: TGTGCCAGCAGCTTAAGGGACAGCGCTAACTATGGCTACACCTTC. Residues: CASSLRDSANYGYTF.

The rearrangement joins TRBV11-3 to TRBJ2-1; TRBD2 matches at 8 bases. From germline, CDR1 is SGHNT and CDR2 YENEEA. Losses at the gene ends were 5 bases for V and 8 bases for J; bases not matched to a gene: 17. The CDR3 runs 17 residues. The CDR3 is CASSPILTSGPIDEQFF. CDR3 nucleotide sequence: TGTGCCAGCAGCCCCATCCTTACTAGCGGACCTATTGATGAGCAGTTCTTC.

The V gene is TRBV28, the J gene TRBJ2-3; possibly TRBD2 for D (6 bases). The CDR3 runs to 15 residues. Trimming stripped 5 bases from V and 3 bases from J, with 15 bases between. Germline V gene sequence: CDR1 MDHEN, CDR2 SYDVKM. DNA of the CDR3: TGTGCCAGCAGTGATGGGGCGGGGATAACAGATACGCAGTATTTT. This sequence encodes CASSDGAGITDTQYF.

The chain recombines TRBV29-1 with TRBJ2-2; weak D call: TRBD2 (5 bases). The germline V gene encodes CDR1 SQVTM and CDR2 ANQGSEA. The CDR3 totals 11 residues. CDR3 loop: CSGRNTGELFF. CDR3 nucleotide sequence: TGCTCGGGAAGGAACACCGGGGAGCTGTTTTTT.

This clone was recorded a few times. The CDR3 spells CATSDANQPQHF. The DNA of the CDR3 is TGTGCCACCAGTGATGCTAATCAGCCCCAGCATTTT. This chain links TRBV24-1 with TRBJ1-5, with no clear D. Germline V gene lookup returns CDR1 KGHDR and CDR2 SFDVKD. Between the trimmed V and J ends, which lost 3 bases and 4 bases, there was a span of 3 bases. The CDR3 is 12 amino acids.

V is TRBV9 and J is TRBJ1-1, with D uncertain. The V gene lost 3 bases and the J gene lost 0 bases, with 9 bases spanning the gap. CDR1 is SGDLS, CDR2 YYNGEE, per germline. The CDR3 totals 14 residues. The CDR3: CASSATVLNTEAFF. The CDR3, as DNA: TGTGCCAGCAGCGCCACAGTACTGAACACTGAAGCTTTCTTT. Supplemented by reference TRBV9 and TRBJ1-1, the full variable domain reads DSGVTQTPKHLITATGQRVTLRCSPRSGDLSVYWYQQSLDQGLQFLIQYYNGEERAKGNILERFSAQQFPDLHSELNLSSLELGDSALYFCASSATVLNTEAFFGQGTRLTVV.

This CDR3 reads CASSGELGTEAFF. The CDR3 DNA reads as TGTGCCAGCAGTGGGGAGCTGGGAACTGAAGCTTTCTTT. The V call is TRBV6-4, the J call TRBJ1-1, with D unclear. Trimming removed 4 bases from V and 5 bases from J, with 11 bases in between. Germline CDR1 is MRHNA and CDR2 is SNTAGT. The CDR3 runs to 13 residues.

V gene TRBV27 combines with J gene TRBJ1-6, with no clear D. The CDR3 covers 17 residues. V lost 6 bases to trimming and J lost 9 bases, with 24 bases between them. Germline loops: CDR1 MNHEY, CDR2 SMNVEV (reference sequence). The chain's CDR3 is CASRSQPRGRFFSPLHF. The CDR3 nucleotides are TGTGCCAGCAGATCTCAACCCCGTGGACGGTTTTTTTCACCCCTCCACTTT.

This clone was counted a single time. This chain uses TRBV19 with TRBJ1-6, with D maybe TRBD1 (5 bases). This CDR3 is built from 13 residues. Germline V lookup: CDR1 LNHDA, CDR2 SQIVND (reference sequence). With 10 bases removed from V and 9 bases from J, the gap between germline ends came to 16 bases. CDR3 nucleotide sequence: TGTGCCACCAACAGGCAAGATCGTTCACCCCTCCACTTT. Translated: CATNRQDRSPLHF.

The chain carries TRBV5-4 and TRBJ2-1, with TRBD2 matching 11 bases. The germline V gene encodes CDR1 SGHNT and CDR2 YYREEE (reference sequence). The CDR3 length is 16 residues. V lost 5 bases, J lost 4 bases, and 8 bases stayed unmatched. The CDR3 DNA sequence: TGTGCCAGCAGTCATCCCGGGACTAGCGGATACAATGAGCAGTTCTTC. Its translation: CASSHPGTSGYNEQFF.

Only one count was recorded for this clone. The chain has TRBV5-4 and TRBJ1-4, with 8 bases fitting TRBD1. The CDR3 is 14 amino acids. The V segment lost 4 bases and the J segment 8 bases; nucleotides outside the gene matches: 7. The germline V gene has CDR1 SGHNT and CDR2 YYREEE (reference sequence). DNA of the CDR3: TGTGCCAGCAGCGGCGGACAGGGACGCGAAAAACTGTTTTTT. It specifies CASSGGQGREKLFF.

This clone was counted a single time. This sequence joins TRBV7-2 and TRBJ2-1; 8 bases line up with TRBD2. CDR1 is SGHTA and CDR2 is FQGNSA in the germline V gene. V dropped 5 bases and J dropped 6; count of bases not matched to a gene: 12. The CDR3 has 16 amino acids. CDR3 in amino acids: CASSVIRGGASNEQFF. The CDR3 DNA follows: TGTGCCAGCAGCGTCATTCGGGGGGGGGCAAGCAATGAGCAGTTCTTC.

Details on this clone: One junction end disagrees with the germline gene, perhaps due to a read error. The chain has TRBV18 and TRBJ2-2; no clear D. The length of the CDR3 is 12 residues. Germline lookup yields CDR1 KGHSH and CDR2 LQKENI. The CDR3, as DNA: TGTGCCAGCTCACCGAATACCGGGGAGCTGTTTTTT. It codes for CASSPNTGELFF.

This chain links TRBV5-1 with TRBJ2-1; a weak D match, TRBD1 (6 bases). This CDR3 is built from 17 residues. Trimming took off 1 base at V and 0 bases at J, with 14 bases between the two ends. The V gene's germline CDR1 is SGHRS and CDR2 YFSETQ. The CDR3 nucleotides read TGCGCCAGCAGCTTGCTCTATGGACAGAACTCCTACAATGAGCAGTTCTTC. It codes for CASSLLYGQNSYNEQFF.

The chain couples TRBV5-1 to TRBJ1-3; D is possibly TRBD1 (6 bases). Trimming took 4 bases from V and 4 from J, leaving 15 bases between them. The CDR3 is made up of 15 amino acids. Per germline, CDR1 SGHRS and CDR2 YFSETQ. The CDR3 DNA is TGCGCCAGCAGCCTTGACGGACAGCCAGGAAACACCATATATTTT. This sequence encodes CASSLDGQPGNTIYF.

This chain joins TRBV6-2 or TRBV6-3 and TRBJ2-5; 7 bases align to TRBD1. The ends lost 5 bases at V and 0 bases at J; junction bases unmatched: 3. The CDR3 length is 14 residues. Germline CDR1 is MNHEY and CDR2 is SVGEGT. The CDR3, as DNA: TGTGCCAGCAGTAAACAGGGGTACCAAGAGACCCAGTACTTC. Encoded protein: CASSKQGYQETQYF.

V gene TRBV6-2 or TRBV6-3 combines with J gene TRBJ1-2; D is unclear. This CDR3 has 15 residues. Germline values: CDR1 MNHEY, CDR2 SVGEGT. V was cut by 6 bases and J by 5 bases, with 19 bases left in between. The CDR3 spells CASSPPWSTTYGYTF. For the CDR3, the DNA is TGTGCCAGCAGCCCCCCGTGGTCGACGACATATGGCTACACCTTC.

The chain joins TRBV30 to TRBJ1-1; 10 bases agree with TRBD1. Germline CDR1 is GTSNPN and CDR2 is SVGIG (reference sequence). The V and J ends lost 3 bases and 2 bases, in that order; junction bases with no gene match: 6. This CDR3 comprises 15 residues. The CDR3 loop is CAWRIRDRGNTEAFF. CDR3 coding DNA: TGTGCCTGGAGGATTCGGGACAGGGGAAACACTGAAGCTTTCTTT.

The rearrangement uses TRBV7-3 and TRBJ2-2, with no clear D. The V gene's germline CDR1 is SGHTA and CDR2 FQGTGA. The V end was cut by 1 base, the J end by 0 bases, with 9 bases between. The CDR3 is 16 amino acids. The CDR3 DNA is TGTGCCAGCAGCTTAAATAGCCCCTCGAACACCGGGGAGCTGTTTTTT. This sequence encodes CASSLNSPSNTGELFF.

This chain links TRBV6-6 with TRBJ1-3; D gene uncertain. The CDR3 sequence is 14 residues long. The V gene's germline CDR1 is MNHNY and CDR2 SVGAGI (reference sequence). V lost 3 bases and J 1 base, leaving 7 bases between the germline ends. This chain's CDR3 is CASSYLGSGNTIYF. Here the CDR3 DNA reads TGTGCCAGCAGTTATTTGGGATCTGGAAACACCATATATTTT.

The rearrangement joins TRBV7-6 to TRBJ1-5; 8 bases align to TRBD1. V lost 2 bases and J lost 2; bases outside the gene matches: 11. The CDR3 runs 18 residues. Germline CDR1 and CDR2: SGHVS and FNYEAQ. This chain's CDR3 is CASSLQDRDANGNQPQHF. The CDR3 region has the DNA TGTGCCAGCAGCTTACAGGACAGGGACGCGAATGGCAATCAGCCCCAGCATTTT. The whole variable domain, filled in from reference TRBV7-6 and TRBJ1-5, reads GAGVSQSPRYKVTKRGQDVALRCDPISGHVSLYWYRQALGQGPEFLTYFNYEAQQDKSGLPNDRFSAERPEGSISTLTIQRTEQRDSAMYRCASSLQDRDANGNQPQHFGDGTRLSIL.